The following is a T cell receptor (beta chain) sequence with its context. What it binds is unknown. The primer mix had 60 Vbeta and 13 Jbeta primers. Data came from immunoSEQ multiplex PCR; TCRdb stores just in-frame clones and leaves some out. Seen here are about 100,000 clones, 76% observed once, and the top ten hold under 4.5%. The entry originates in a study of cytomegalovirus exposure and HLA in healthy donors. With 4 bases removed from V and 3 bases from J, the gap between germline ends came to 10 bases. Germline lookup yields CDR1 LGHNT and CDR2 FRNRAP. This CDR3 contains 14 residues. Study conclusions and caveats: By a later analysis, the bulk of CMV-associated TCR beta chains appeared HLA-restricted. The productive fraction for most TCR beta V segments was about 87% or about 30% in an earlier analysis.

The clonotype comes from a woman aged 50 to 60 in good health and CMV-seropositive. The sample comprised PBMCs. The J gene is TRBJ1-3, the V gene TRBV12-5; D may be TRBD1 (5 bases). The CDR3 region has the DNA TGTGCTAGTGGTTCCGGGGGTTTTGGAAACACCATATATTTT. Encoded protein: CASGSGGFGNTIYF.